Each of the 27 T cell receptor beta chains below was sequenced from the same sample in a study of blood T cells in healthy people across ages. Through a sample-barcoded 5' primer and a J-beta primer mix, a second PCR was run for roughly 6 to 11 cycles. TCRdb passed the 5' RACE reads through MiXCR, listing each CDR3 protein once. The profile shows more than 800,000 distinct CDR3 sequences, about 30% of them singletons. Source material: blood. All receptors come from a woman over 75 in good health.

Ten or more counts support this clonotype. The chain couples TRBV6-5 to TRBJ2-1; D unclear. CDR3 length: 15 residues. V lost 6 bases and J 0 bases, leaving 12 bases between the germline ends. Germline V gene sequence: CDR1 MNHEY, CDR2 SVGAGI. CDR3 sequence: CASRRSRSSYNEQFF. CDR3 bases: TGTGCCAGCAGAAGGAGCCGGAGCTCCTACAATGAGCAGTTCTTC.

V gene TRBV19 combines with J gene TRBJ1-2, with 10 bases aligning to TRBD1. The V gene's germline CDR1 is LNHDA and CDR2 SQIVND (reference sequence). This CDR3 has 16 amino acids. The junction had 9 bases not matched to a gene; V was cut back by 3 bases and J by 5 bases. The CDR3: CASSIAPPGQGYGYTF. For the CDR3, the DNA is TGTGCCAGTAGTATTGCCCCGCCGGGACAGGGGTATGGCTACACCTTC.

Comment on this clonotype: A much larger clone lies a single base off, so this may be a read error. The gene calls are TRBV4-2 and TRBJ1-6; a possible D gene is TRBD1 (6 bases). The CDR3 totals 21 residues. Germline CDR1 is LGHNA and CDR2 is YNFKEQ. The CDR3 is CASSQEDFMRQGRLHLSPRHF. The CDR3 DNA reads as TGTGCCAGCAGCCAAGAAGACTTCATGCGTCAGGGGCGGCTACACCTTTCACCCCGCCACTTT.

J is TRBJ1-2 and V is TRBV24-1; D not certain. Looked up from germline, CDR1 is KGHDR and CDR2 is SFDVKD. The CDR3 spans 14 residues. Trimming removed 1 base at V and 4 bases at J, with 9 bases between. The CDR3 here is CATSDFSVGYGYTF. The CDR3 bases are TGTGCCACCAGTGATTTTTCGGTGGGCTATGGCTACACCTTC.

The chain combines TRBV30 with TRBJ1-2; D remains unclear. Germline CDR1 GTSNPN, CDR2 SVGIG (reference sequence). CDR3 size: 11 residues. V dropped 5 bases and J dropped 2 bases, with 6 bases sitting between them. The CDR3 region has the DNA TGTGCCTGGGACCGGAACTATGGCTACACCTTC. Encoded protein: CAWDRNYGYTF.

Concerning this clonotype: A read error is likely, as this CDR3 ends without the conserved phenylalanine or tryptophan. The chain is built from TRBV29-1 and TRBJ1-1; D is uncertain. The CDR3 totals 11 residues. V was pared by 7 bases and J by 4 bases, with 10 bases between. CDR1 and CDR2 from the germline V gene are SQVTM and ANQGSEA. The CDR3 nucleotides read TGCAGCGCGAGATGGGGCACTGAAGCTTTCTGT. Translating gives CSARWGTEAFC.

As to this clonotype: A much bigger clone sits one base away, suggesting this may be a read error. The chain combines TRBV7-2 with TRBJ2-3; TRBD1 is a possible D gene (7 bases). Per the germline V gene, CDR1 is SGHTA and CDR2 is FQGNSA. Trimming removed 4 bases from V and 3 bases from J, with 11 bases in between. The CDR3 has 14 amino acids. CDR3 nucleotide sequence: TGTGCCAGCAGCTGGGGGGACAGTACAGATACGCAGTATTTT. Amino acid sequence: CASSWGDSTDTQYF.

This clonotype was seen many times. This sequence joins TRBV12-3 or TRBV12-4 and TRBJ1-1; D uncertain. The CDR3 has 12 amino acids. V lost 2 bases and J 8 bases, leaving 9 bases between the germline ends. The CDR3 DNA sequence: TGTGCCAGCAGTTTAATCGGTTTCGAAGCTTTCTTT. Its translation: CASSLIGFEAFF.

The sample holds many counts of this clonotype. The CDR3 loop reads CASSVMSGGASETQYF. CDR3 nucleotide sequence: TGTGCCAGCAGCGTAATGAGCGGGGGGGCTTCGGAGACCCAGTACTTC. V and J are TRBV9 and TRBJ2-5; 10 positions match TRBD2. Trimming took 1 base from V and 5 from J; bases not matched to a gene: 8. This CDR3 contains 16 residues. CDR1 and CDR2 from the germline V gene are SGDLS and YYNGEE.

V and J are TRBV7-2 and TRBJ2-5, with D possibly matching TRBD1 (6 bases). Trimming took off 5 bases at V and 4 bases at J, with 17 bases between the two ends. Germline-derived CDR1 and CDR2 are SGHTA and FQGNSA. This CDR3 is 15 amino acids long. The DNA of the CDR3 is TGTGCCAGCAGCCCCCTCTACAGGGTTGGAGAGACCCAGTACTTC. Translation: CASSPLYRVGETQYF. Drawing the rest from reference TRBV7-2 and TRBJ2-5, the complete variable domain is GAGVSQSPSNKVTEKGKDVELRCDPISGHTALYWYRQSLGQGLEFLIYFQGNSAPDKSGLPSDRFSAERTGGSVSTLTIQRTQQEDSAVYLCASSPLYRVGETQYFGPGTRLLVL.

This chain uses TRBV7-2 with TRBJ1-1; D is unclear. The CDR3 length is 13 residues. Germline V gene data show CDR1 as SGHTA and CDR2 as FQGNSA. Trimming removed 3 bases from V and 6 bases from J, with 11 bases in between. CDR3 DNA sequence: TGTGCCAGCAGCTTCAGCGGGCGGGCTGAAGCTTTCTTT. Protein sequence: CASSFSGRAEAFF.

This clonotype turned up a few times. This may arise from a read error, as a much more abundant clone is one base away. The chain is built from TRBV18 and TRBJ2-1; the D gene is possibly TRBD2 (6 bases). The J call may be incorrect, as the DNA end agrees better with TRBJ2-7. Per germline, CDR1 KGHSH and CDR2 LQKENI. This CDR3 has 16 residues. This CDR3 is CASSPGGVPPYNEQYF. CDR3 nucleotides: TGTGCCAGCTCACCCGGCGGGGTTCCGCCCTACAATGAGCAGTACTTC.

In this sample, this clonotype turned up a few times. This chain joins TRBV9 and TRBJ2-7; tentatively, D is TRBD2 (6 bases). This CDR3 has 14 amino acids. V lost 0 bases and J lost 2, with 9 bases in between. The V gene's germline CDR1 is SGDLS and CDR2 YYNGEE. CDR3 in DNA: TGTGCCAGCAGCGTAGGTGGAGGGACCTACGAGCAGTACTTC. Protein sequence: CASSVGGGTYEQYF.

V usage is TRBV6-4 and J usage is TRBJ1-4, with a possible D match to TRBD1 (6 bases). V lost 0 bases and J lost 10, with 12 bases in between. The germline CDR1 and CDR2 sequences are MRHNA and SNTAGT. This CDR3 region has 14 residues. The CDR3: CASSDSGRGGKLFF. The CDR3 DNA is TGTGCCAGCAGTGACTCAGGGAGAGGGGGAAAACTGTTTTTT.

The sample holds many counts of this clonotype. The rearrangement links TRBV7-2 to TRBJ2-3; 11 bases fit TRBD2. The length of the CDR3 is 17 residues. With 1 base clipped from V and 5 bases from J, the junction kept 8 bases outside the gene matches. Germline V gene lookup returns CDR1 SGHTA and CDR2 FQGNSA. CDR3 residues: CASSLVVAGGPGDTQYF. The DNA of the CDR3 is TGTGCCAGCAGCTTAGTGGTAGCGGGGGGGCCGGGAGATACGCAGTATTTT.

Comments on this clonotype: This could be a read error, since a much larger clone is one nucleotide away. V is TRBV24-1 and J is TRBJ2-7, with D possibly being TRBD1 or TRBD2 (6 bases each). CDR3 length: 14 residues. CDR1 KGHDR and CDR2 SFDVKD come from the germline V gene. The CDR3 sequence: CATSGRGQGNEQYF. The CDR3 DNA reads TGTGCCACAAGTGGCCGGGGGCAAGGAAATGAGCAGTACTTC.

This clonotype occurred a few times. Being one base from a much bigger clone, this may be a read error. This chain links TRBV7-9 with TRBJ2-1; D gene uncertain. V lost 5 bases, J lost 4 bases, and 6 bases lay in between. The CDR3 loop spans 12 amino acids. Germline assignment: CDR1 SEHNR and CDR2 FQNEAQ (reference sequence). The CDR3 reads CASSRRYNEQFF. DNA for the CDR3: TGTGCCAGCAGCCGTCGGTACAATGAGCAGTTCTTC.

This clonotype was observed at least ten times. J is TRBJ2-5 and V is TRBV14; tentatively, D is TRBD2 (6 bases). The CDR3 is 15 residues long. V was cut by 1 base and J by 1 base, with 10 bases left in between. CDR1 is SGHDN and CDR2 is FVKESK in the germline V gene. DNA for the CDR3: TGTGCCAGCAGCCAAGTGGCGGGGTCCCAAGAGACCCAGTACTTC. Protein product: CASSQVAGSQETQYF.

This clonotype has a handful of counts. The chain combines TRBV5-1 with TRBJ2-3; 8 bases line up with TRBD2. The germline V gene encodes CDR1 SGHRS and CDR2 YFSETQ. The CDR3 has 14 residues. The V gene end was trimmed by 0 bases and the J gene end by 14 bases; junction bases not matched to a gene: 11. The CDR3 nucleotides read TGCGCCAGCAGCTTGGCCGGGAGGGAACAGCCTTCGTATTTT. Protein: CASSLAGREQPSYF.

This clonotype showed up many times. The chain combines TRBV14 with TRBJ1-2; 8 bases match TRBD1. The germline gives CDR1 SGHDN, CDR2 FVKESK. Losses at the gene ends were 1 base for V and 6 bases for J; bases not matched to a gene: 13. The CDR3 has 17 residues. DNA of the CDR3: TGTGCCAGCAGCCAAGGGACAGGGTACTCCTTCGGGCATGGCTACACCTTC. Translation: CASSQGTGYSFGHGYTF. The complete variable domain, with remaining parts taken from reference TRBV14 and TRBJ1-2, reads EAGVTQFPSHSVIEKGQTVTLRCDPISGHDNLYWYRRVMGKEIKFLLHFVKESKQDESGMPNNRFLAERTGGTYSTLKVQPAELEDSGVYFCASSQGTGYSFGHGYTFGSGTRLTVV.

This clonotype was detected a few times. One base away lies a much larger clone, so this may be a sequencing read error. This rearrangement joins TRBV6-2 or TRBV6-3 to TRBJ1-2, with D uncertain. The CDR3 totals 12 residues. Germline values: CDR1 MNHEY, CDR2 SVGEGT. The DNA of the CDR3 is TGTGCCAGCAGTTGGAGTAACGATGGCTACACCTTC. Translated, it gives CASSWSNDGYTF.

This clonotype showed up many times. The CDR3 coding sequence is TGCGCCAGCAGCCATGCCGGACAGGGCTACAATGAGCAGTTCTTC. Its protein is CASSHAGQGYNEQFF. V is TRBV4-3 and J is TRBJ2-1, with 8 bases aligning to TRBD1. The CDR3 is made up of 15 amino acids. Germline V gene data show CDR1 as LGHNA and CDR2 as YSLEER. V was clipped by 3 bases and J by 3 bases; unmatched bases: 4.

This chain joins TRBV2 and TRBJ2-1; the D gene could be TRBD1 or TRBD2 (5 bases each). Between the trimmed V and J ends, which lost 7 bases and 4 bases, there was a span of 14 bases. The CDR3 covers 14 residues. The germline CDR1 and CDR2 sequences are SNHLY and FYNNEI. In DNA, the CDR3 is TGTGCCAGCACGGGGCAGGGCCCTTACAATGAGCAGTTCTTC. Amino acids: CASTGQGPYNEQFF.

The chain recombines TRBV20-1 with TRBJ2-1; TRBD2 matches 7 bases. Germline trimming cut 4 bases from V and 4 bases from J; bases unmatched to any gene: 7. The CDR3 has 14 amino acids. Germline CDR1 is DFQATT and CDR2 is SNEGSKA (reference sequence). CDR3 nucleotides: TGCAGTGCTACCCCTAGCGGAGCTTACAATGAGCAGTTCTTC. It translates to CSATPSGAYNEQFF.

The CDR3 sequence is CASSQGQGEIETQYF. In nucleotides, the CDR3 is TGTGCCAGCAGCCAGGGACAGGGAGAGATCGAGACCCAGTACTTC. This chain uses TRBV5-5 with TRBJ2-5; 9 positions agree with TRBD1. The CDR3 extends over 15 amino acids. The V segment lost 4 bases and the J segment 5 bases; nucleotides outside the gene matches: 9. Germline V gene data show CDR1 as SGHKS and CDR2 as YYEKEE (reference sequence).

Concerning this clonotype: A single base separates this from a much larger clone, so it may be a read error. V usage is TRBV4-3 and J usage is TRBJ2-7; 7 nucleotides line up with TRBD1. V shed 4 bases, J shed 7 bases, and the junction held 7 bases outside the gene matches. Germline V gene lookup returns CDR1 LGHNA and CDR2 YSLEER. The CDR3 is 13 residues long. The CDR3 reads CASSPGYRGEQYF. CDR3 DNA: TGCGCCAGCAGCCCCGGATACAGGGGTGAGCAGTACTTC.

Turning to this clonotype: The conserved closing phenylalanine or tryptophan is absent in this CDR3, likely reflecting a read error. The V and J genes are TRBV11-2 and TRBJ2-3, with 10 bases aligning to TRBD2. V lost 1 base to trimming and J lost 2 bases; unmatched junction nucleotides: 3. Per germline, CDR1 SGHAT and CDR2 FQNNGV. This CDR3 region has 16 residues. In DNA form, the CDR3 reads TGTGCCAGCAGCTTAGCTAGCGGGGGACTCACAGATACGCAGTATATT. It encodes CASSLASGGLTDTQYI.